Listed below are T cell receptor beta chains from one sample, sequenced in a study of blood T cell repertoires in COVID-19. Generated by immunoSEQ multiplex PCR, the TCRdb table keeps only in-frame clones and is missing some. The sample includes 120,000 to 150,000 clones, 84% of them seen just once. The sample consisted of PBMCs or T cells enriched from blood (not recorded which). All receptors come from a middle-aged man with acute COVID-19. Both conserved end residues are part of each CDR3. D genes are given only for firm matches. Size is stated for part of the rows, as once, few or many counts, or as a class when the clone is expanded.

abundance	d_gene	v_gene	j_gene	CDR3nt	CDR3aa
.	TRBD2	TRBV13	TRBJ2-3	TGTGCCAGCAGCTTGAGACTAGCGGGGGGGACAGATACGCAGTATTTT	CASSLRLAGGTDTQYF
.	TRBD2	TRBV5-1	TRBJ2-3	TGCGCCAGCAGCTTGGGTACTAGCGGGGATACGCAGTATTTT	CASSLGTSGDTQYF
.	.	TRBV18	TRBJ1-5	TGTGCCAGCTCACCAGGGAGGTTGGGCAATCAGCCCCAGCATTTT	CASSPGRLGNQPQHF
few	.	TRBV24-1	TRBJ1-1	TGTGCCACCAGTGACTCGTTGAACACTGAAGCTTTCTTT	CATSDSLNTEAFF
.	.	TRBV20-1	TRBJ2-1	TGCAGTGCCGCCCTTACGGATGAGCAGTTCTTC	CSAALTDEQFF
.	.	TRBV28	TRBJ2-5	TGTGCCAGCAGTCCTTGGACAGCCCAAGAGACCCAGTACTTC	CASSPWTAQETQYF
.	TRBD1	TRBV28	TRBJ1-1	TGTGCCAGCAGCCCCACTCGACAGGGGTATGACACTGAAGCTTTCTTT	CASSPTRQGYDTEAFF
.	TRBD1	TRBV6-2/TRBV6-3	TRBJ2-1	TGTGCCAGCAGTTACACCCGGGACAGGCTTATCTTC	CASSYTRDRLIF
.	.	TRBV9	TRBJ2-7	TGTGCCAGCAGCGACCGGGACATAGGTTATTCGTACGAGCAGTACTTC	CASSDRDIGYSYEQYF
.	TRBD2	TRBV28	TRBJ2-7	TGTGCCAGCAGTTTAGGGCTGAGGCTAGCGGGGGACGACGAGCAGTACTTC	CASSLGLRLAGDDEQYF
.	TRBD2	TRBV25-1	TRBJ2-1	TGTGCCAGCAGTGAGGGACTAGCGGGAGCCAATGAGCAGTTCTTC	CASSEGLAGANEQFF
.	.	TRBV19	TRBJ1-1	TGTGCCAGTACCACGGTGACAGGGAACACTGAAGCTTTCTTT	CASTTVTGNTEAFF
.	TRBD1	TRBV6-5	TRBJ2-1	TGTGCCAGCAGCACTACAGGGGCTTCCAATGAGCAGTTCTTC	CASSTTGASNEQFF
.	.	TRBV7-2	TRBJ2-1	TGTGCCAGCAGCTTAGGCAGAGGTGTGTACAATGAGCAGTTCTTC	CASSLGRGVYNEQFF
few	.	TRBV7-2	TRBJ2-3	TGTGCCAGCAGCCCCCAAGGAGGTGACGGGGATACGCAGTATTTT	CASSPQGGDGDTQYF
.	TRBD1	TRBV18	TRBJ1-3	TGTGCCAGCTCCCCGAAGACAGGGGGCGCATCTGGAAACACCATATATTTT	CASSPKTGGASGNTIYF
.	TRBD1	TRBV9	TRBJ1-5	TGTGCCAGCAGCCCAAATGGACAGGGCAATCAGCCCCAGCATTTT	CASSPNGQGNQPQHF
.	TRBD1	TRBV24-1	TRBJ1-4	TGTGCCACCAGTGACCCCGGGGCAGGGGGCCGGGATAATGAAAAACTGTTTTTT	CATSDPGAGGRDNEKLFF
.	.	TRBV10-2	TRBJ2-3	TGCGCCAGCGGTCTAAACGGGGAGGTGCCAGATACGCAGTATTTT	CASGLNGEVPDTQYF
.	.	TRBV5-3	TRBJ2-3	TGTGCCAGAAGCGTCGAAAACCGGGATACGCAGTATTTT	CARSVENRDTQYF
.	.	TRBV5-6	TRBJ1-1	TGTGCCAGCAGCTTCTACGGAGGGGAAGCTTTCTTT	CASSFYGGEAFF
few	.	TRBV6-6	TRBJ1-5	TGTGCCAGCAGTTACAGGGCCAGGGACAATCAGCCCCAGCATTTT	CASSYRARDNQPQHF
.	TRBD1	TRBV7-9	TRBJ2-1	TGTGCCAGCAGCCCCTATACAGGGGACAACTACAATGAGCAGTTCTTC	CASSPYTGDNYNEQFF
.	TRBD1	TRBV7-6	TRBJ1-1	TGTGCCAGCGCCCGGGACAGGTTTTACACTGAAGCTTTCTTT	CASARDRFYTEAFF
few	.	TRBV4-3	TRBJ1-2	TGCGCCAGCAGCCAAGCCGCGGAGAACTATGGCTACACCTTC	CASSQAAENYGYTF
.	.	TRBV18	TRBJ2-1	TGTGCCAGCTCACCACTCGAAGGGGCGTCCTACAATGAGCAGTTCTTC	CASSPLEGASYNEQFF
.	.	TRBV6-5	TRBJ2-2	TGTGCCAGCAGTTACTCCTCGCGGAACACCGGGGAGCTGTTTTTT	CASSYSSRNTGELFF
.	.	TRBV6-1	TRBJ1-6	TGTGCCAGCAGTGAAGAGGGGGGGGGCAGGGGCGATAATTCACCCCTCCACTTT	CASSEEGGGRGDNSPLHF
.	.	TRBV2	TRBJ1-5	TGTGCCAGCAGTGATTCGGTTCGCAATCAGCCCCAGCATTTT	CASSDSVRNQPQHF
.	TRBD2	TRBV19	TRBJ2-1	TGTGCCAGTACCCTGACTAGCGGGGATACGTTTTGGCCCTACAATGAGCAGTTCTTC	CASTLTSGDTFWPYNEQFF
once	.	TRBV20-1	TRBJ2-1	TGCAGTGCTAGAGATATAACTAGTTCCTTCTTC	CSARDITSSFF
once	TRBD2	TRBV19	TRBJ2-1	TGTGCCAGTAGTATTGGTAGCGGGGGCTACAATGAGCAGTTCTTC	CASSIGSGGYNEQFF
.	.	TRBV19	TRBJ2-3	TGTGCCAGTAGTATCGGGACTCTTGGTTTGGATTTT	CASSIGTLGLDF
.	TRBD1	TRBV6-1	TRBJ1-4	TGTGCCAGCAGTGTCAGACAGGGGGCAGGAACTAATGAAAAACTGTTTTTT	CASSVRQGAGTNEKLFF
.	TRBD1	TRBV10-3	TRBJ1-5	TGTGCCGCCGGGACAGCAGGTAGCAATCAGCCCCAGCATTTT	CAAGTAGSNQPQHF
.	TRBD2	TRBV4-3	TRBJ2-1	TGCGCCAGCAGCCAAGATCGGGGACTAGCGAGTGTAAGTGGGCAGTTCTTC	CASSQDRGLASVSGQFF
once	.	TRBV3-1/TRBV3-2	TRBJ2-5	TGTGCCAGCAGCCAACGGGGAGGTGAGACCCAGTACTTC	CASSQRGGETQYF
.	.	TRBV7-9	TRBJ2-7	TGTGCCAGCAGCTCCTCGGGGGAGAACTACGAGCAGTACTTC	CASSSSGENYEQYF
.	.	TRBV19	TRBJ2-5	TGTGCCAGTAGTATAGGGCCCGACAGTCGAGAGACCCAGTACTTC	CASSIGPDSRETQYF
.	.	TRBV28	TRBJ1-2	TGTGCCAGCAGTCGGGAACAGACTGTCTATGGCTACACCTTC	CASSREQTVYGYTF
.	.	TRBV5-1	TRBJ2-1	TGCGCCAGCAATCGACTAGTAAGTAACAATGAGCAGTTCTTC	CASNRLVSNNEQFF
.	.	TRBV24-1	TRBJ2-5	TGTGCCACCAGGGGGACTCTCGAAGAGACCCAGTACTTC	CATRGTLEETQYF
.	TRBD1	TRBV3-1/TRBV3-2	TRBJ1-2	TGTGCCAGCAGCCGAGCAAGAAGGCAGGGGGACTATGGCTACACCTTC	CASSRARRQGDYGYTF
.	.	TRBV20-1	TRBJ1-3	TGCAGTGCTAGTTCCCCCTACTCTGGAAACACCATATATTTT	CSASSPYSGNTIYF
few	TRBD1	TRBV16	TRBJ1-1	TGTGCCAGCAGCCGGACGACAGGGTCGGGCACTGAAGCTTTCTTT	CASSRTTGSGTEAFF
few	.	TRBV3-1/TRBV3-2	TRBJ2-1	TGTGCCAGCAGCCAAGATCCGTACAATGAGCAGTTCTTC	CASSQDPYNEQFF
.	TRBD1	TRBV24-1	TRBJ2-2	TGTGCCACGTCTAAAAAGACAGGGCTGAACACCGGGGAGCTGTTTTTT	CATSKKTGLNTGELFF
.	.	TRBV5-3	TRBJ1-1	TGTGCCAGAAGCTTAGTTCGGGGGGCTGAGGGGAACACTGAAGCTTTCTTT	CARSLVRGAEGNTEAFF
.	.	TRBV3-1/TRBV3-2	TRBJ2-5	TGTGCCAGCAGCCAAGACAGGGAAGAGACCCAGTACTTC	CASSQDREETQYF
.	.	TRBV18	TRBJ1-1	TGTGCCAGCTCACCACCGGTGAAGGGGGTGATGAACACTGAAGCTTTCTTT	CASSPPVKGVMNTEAFF
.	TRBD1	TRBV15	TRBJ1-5	TGTGCCACCAGCAGAGATGAGGGGGCGCCCCAGCATTTT	CATSRDEGAPQHF
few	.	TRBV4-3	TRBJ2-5	TGCGCCAGCAGCCAAGAGGAGGGGACCTTACAAGAGACCCAGTACTTC	CASSQEEGTLQETQYF
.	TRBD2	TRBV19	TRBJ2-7	TGTGCCAGTAGTATAGGGCTAGCGGGAGCCGACGAGCAGTACTTC	CASSIGLAGADEQYF
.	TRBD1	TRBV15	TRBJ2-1	TGTGCCACCAGCAGAGGCAGGGGGTGGCTTGGGTTCTTC	CATSRGRGWLGFF
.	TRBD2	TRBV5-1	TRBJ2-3	TGCGCCAGCAGCCCCCGACTAGCGGTTAGCACAGATACGCAGTATTTT	CASSPRLAVSTDTQYF
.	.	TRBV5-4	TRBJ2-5	TGTGCCAGCAGCTCAGAACCGACAGTCCAAGAGACCCAGTACTTC	CASSSEPTVQETQYF
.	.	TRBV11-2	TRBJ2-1	TGTGCCAGCAGCTTACTAGACAGTTACAATGAGCAGTTCTTC	CASSLLDSYNEQFF
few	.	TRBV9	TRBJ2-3	TGTGCCAGCAGCGCAGACGGGAACACAGATACGCAGTATTTT	CASSADGNTDTQYF
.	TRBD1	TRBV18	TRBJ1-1	TGTGCCAGCTCACCACCGACAGGGGCCACTGAAGCTTTCTTT	CASSPPTGATEAFF